A selection of T cell receptor beta chains follows, all from one sample in a study of cytomegalovirus exposure and HLA in healthy donors. Profiled with immunoSEQ multiplex PCR; TCRdb holds only in-frame clones, not every one. Of about 150,000 clones detected, roughly 78% appear once; the ten largest clones hold 1%. The sequenced material came from PBMCs. The source is a woman between 45 and 60 years old in good health and CMV-seropositive. Both conserved end residues are part of each CDR3. D genes are given only for firm matches. Clone size, where shown, is once, few, many, or a class for clones that have expanded.

. | TRBJ1-6 | TRBV18 | TRBD1 | TGTGCCAGCTCACCGGGACAGAATAATTCACCCCTCCACTTT | CASSPGQNNSPLHF
. | TRBJ1-2 | TRBV19 | . | TGTGCCAGTAACAGGGTTAATTCGCCGCGGGGCTACACCTTC | CASNRVNSPRGYTF
. | TRBJ2-7 | TRBV28 | . | TGTGCCAGCAGTTTATCCCAGCGCTACGAGCAGTACTTC | CASSLSQRYEQYF
. | TRBJ2-4 | TRBV5-1 | . | TGCGCCAGCGAGGGCAACTCGGGCCCATCCTATGGAACGAAAGAGCTTTCCAAAAACATTCAGTACTTC | CASEGNSGPSYGTKELSKNIQYF
once | TRBJ2-2 | TRBV28 | . | TGTGCCGCAACGGAGATTAACACCGGGGAGCTGTTTTTT | CAATEINTGELFF
. | TRBJ1-6 | TRBV6-6 | TRBD1 | TGTGCCAGCACCCCCGGACAGGGGCGTAATTCACCCCTCCACTTT | CASTPGQGRNSPLHF
. | TRBJ1-2 | TRBV9 | TRBD1 | TGTGCCAGCAGCCCGGGACAGTTGATAAGATATGGCTACACCTTC | CASSPGQLIRYGYTF
. | TRBJ1-1 | TRBV7-6 | . | TGTGCCGGCAGCTTATCTTCGGCGGGGTGGACTGAAGCTTTCTTT | CAGSLSSAGWTEAFF
. | TRBJ2-7 | TRBV28 | . | TGTGCCAGCAGTTTATATACAGATAACACCTACGAGCAGTACTTC | CASSLYTDNTYEQYF
. | TRBJ2-7 | TRBV11-2 | TRBD2 | TGTGCCAGCAGCATAGCGGGATACGAGCAGTACTTC | CASSIAGYEQYF
. | TRBJ2-1 | TRBV11-2 | . | TGTGCCAGCAGCTTGACTCCGAGCTCCTACAATGAGCAGTTCTTC | CASSLTPSSYNEQFF
. | TRBJ1-5 | TRBV6-1 | . | TGTGCCAGCAGTGAGACGGGGACACAGAATCAGCCCCAGCATTTT | CASSETGTQNQPQHF
. | TRBJ2-3 | TRBV5-4 | TRBD2 | TGTGCCAGCAGCTTCCCTAGCGGGCAGAGGTATACGCAGTATTTT | CASSFPSGQRYTQYF
once | TRBJ2-5 | TRBV10-2 | TRBD1 | TGCGCCAGCAGTACAGGGGGCATCGAGACCCAGTACTTC | CASSTGGIETQYF
. | TRBJ2-5 | TRBV27 | TRBD1 | TGTGCCAGCAGTTTATCGGGACAGGGGGGATACTTC | CASSLSGQGGYF
. | TRBJ2-3 | TRBV6-4 | TRBD2 | TGTGCCGGCAGTGACTCTAGCGGGGGGGCCGCAGATACGCAGTATTTT | CAGSDSSGGAADTQYF
few | TRBJ2-5 | TRBV5-1 | TRBD1 | TGCGCCAGCAGCGCGACAGGGGGCCAAGAGACCCAGTACTTC | CASSATGGQETQYF
. | TRBJ1-1 | TRBV7-9 | . | TGTGCCAGCAGAAAGGGCCCCGGGGGGAACACTGAAGCTTTCTTT | CASRKGPGGNTEAFF
. | TRBJ2-3 | TRBV9 | TRBD2 | TGTGCCAGCAGCGTACTAGCGGGGGGACCCGATACGCAGTATTTT | CASSVLAGGPDTQYF
. | TRBJ1-1 | TRBV7-9 | . | TGTGCCAGCAGGCTTGGGGTCAGGGAGAACACTGAAGCTTTCTTT | CASRLGVRENTEAFF
. | TRBJ2-7 | TRBV9 | . | TGTGCCAGCAGCGCCGGGAACTCCTACGAGCAGTACTTC | CASSAGNSYEQYF
. | TRBJ1-1 | TRBV2 | . | TGTGCCAGCAGGTCCGACAGCCTAGAGGCTTTCTTT | CASRSDSLEAFF
few | TRBJ2-3 | TRBV5-1 | TRBD1 | TGCGCCAGCAGCTTTGGGACAGAGACAGATACGCAGTATTTT | CASSFGTETDTQYF
once | TRBJ2-1 | TRBV4-2 | . | TGTGCCAGCAGCCAAAGGGGGATAAATGAGCAGTTCTTC | CASSQRGINEQFF
. | TRBJ1-1 | TRBV7-2 | TRBD1 | TGTGCCAGCAGCTTTACAGGGGACACTGAAGCTTTCTTT | CASSFTGDTEAFF
. | TRBJ1-4 | TRBV5-8 | . | TGTGCCAGCAGCTCCGTACGACAGCAAGAAAAACTGTTTTTT | CASSSVRQQEKLFF
. | TRBJ2-7 | TRBV5-1 | TRBD1 | TGCGCCAGCAGTTATTCACCGGGACAGGGGGCGGCCTACGAGCAGTACTTC | CASSYSPGQGAAYEQYF
. | TRBJ1-2 | TRBV7-2 | . | TGTGCCAGCAGCTTGATAGGCGGCTCTGACTATGGCTACACCTTC | CASSLIGGSDYGYTF